This T cell receptor (beta chain) was captured by sequencing in a study of T cells in tumors after PD-1 blockade. The length of the CDR3 is 15 residues. V lost 4 bases and J 4 bases, leaving 16 bases between the germline ends. The germline gives CDR1 MGHRA, CDR2 YSYEKL. Here immunoSEQ multiplex PCR was the method, and the copy in TCRdb shows in-frame clones only, minus some. The sample records around 25,000 clones, roughly 85% being singletons. The material was PBMCs, obtained after anti-PD-1 treatment. The TCR sequence derives from a human donor with basal cell carcinoma. This chain links TRBV4-1 with TRBJ1-1; D is perhaps TRBD1 (6 bases). The CDR3 DNA follows: TGCGCCAGCAGCCTTCAGGGAGGGGGGGGCACTGAAGCTTTCTTT. Residues: CASSLQGGGGTEAFF.